The source of this T cell receptor beta chain is a study of metastatic and nonmetastatic thyroid tumors. Between the trimmed V and J ends, which lost 4 bases and 5 bases, there was a span of 11 bases. The CDR3 spans 13 residues. CDR1 and CDR2 from the germline V gene are MNHNS and SASEGT. This clone was picked up a small number of times. Its cognate antigen is unknown. Study-wide points: Versus benign nodules, malignant thyroid tumors reportedly had significantly higher TCR beta diversity, in blood and tumor.

In the original workflow: To classify distant metastasis in papillary thyroid cancer, a model was built from CDR3 differences across clinicopathological groups. TCRdb recomputed clones from the PCR reads via MiXCR. The V and J calls come from TCRdb's annotation, not from the publication. The repertoire holds 100,000 or so clones, under 15% seen once, with roughly 4% in the top ten. No treatment of any kind had been given to any patient before thyroid surgery. This TCR was sampled from a female donor with papillary thyroid cancer or a benign thyroid nodule (not recorded which). Some clones in this sample may be carry-over from other donors' samples. Sequencing used blood. The V call is TRBV6-1, the J call TRBJ1-1; D not resolved. CDR3: CASSGGVGTEAFF. The CDR3 region has the DNA TGTGCCAGCAGTGGGGGAGTTGGGACTGAAGCTTTCTTT.